Below are 20 T cell receptor beta chains sequenced from a single sample in a study of T cell responses to AZD1222 COVID-19 vaccine. The assay was immunoSEQ multiplex PCR, and TCRdb's table has in-frame clones only and misses some. The table has about 60,000 clones, approximately 86% seen once. The specimen was peripheral blood, collected 28 days after the second AZD1222 dose. The receptors originated from an adult who received the AZD1222 COVID-19 vaccine.

V usage is TRBV5-1 and J usage is TRBJ2-3; tentative D call: TRBD1 (6 bases). Per germline, CDR1 SGHRS and CDR2 YFSETQ. The CDR3 sequence is 14 residues long. V was shortened by 3 bases and J by 2 bases, with 10 bases between the two germline ends. CDR3 sequence: CASSWAGVTDTQYF. DNA of the CDR3: TGCGCCAGCAGCTGGGCAGGGGTCACAGATACGCAGTATTTT.

In this sample, this clone is medium-sized. The chain couples TRBV27 to TRBJ1-1; D is uncertain. Trimming took 5 bases from V and 1 from J, leaving 8 bases between them. The CDR3 contains 13 residues. Germline lookup yields CDR1 MNHEY and CDR2 SMNVEV (reference sequence). The chain's CDR3 is CASSPTQNTEAFF. The CDR3 coding sequence is TGTGCCAGCAGTCCGACACAGAACACTGAAGCTTTCTTT.

To note about this clone: Different DNA sequences within this sample yield the same CDR3. CDR3 amino acids: CASSLGGLGYGYTF. In DNA, the CDR3 is TGTGCCAGCAGCTTAGGGGGATTAGGCTATGGCTACACCTTC. J is TRBJ1-2 and V is TRBV7-9; D is uncertain. V lost 1 base and J lost 4, with 10 bases in between. CDR1 is SEHNR, CDR2 FQNEAQ, per germline (reference sequence). The CDR3 length is 14 residues.

J is TRBJ2-5 and V is TRBV11-2; TRBD1 agrees at 9 bases. This CDR3 is 14 amino acids long. CDR1 and CDR2 (germline): SGHAT, FQNNGV. J was trimmed by 5 bases and V by 5 bases; bases with no gene match: 6. CDR3 loop: CASSNTGGGETQYF. DNA of the CDR3: TGTGCCAGCAGCAACACAGGGGGCGGTGAGACCCAGTACTTC. The full variable domain, rest sourced from reference TRBV11-2 and TRBJ2-5, is EAGVAQSPRYKIIEKRQSVAFWCNPISGHATLYWYQQILGQGPKLLIQFQNNGVVDDSQLPKDRFSAERLKGVDSTLKIQPAKLEDSAVYLCASSNTGGGETQYFGPGTRLLVL.

This clone was picked up a small number of times. The gene calls are TRBV2 and TRBJ2-5; D not certain. This CDR3 spans 14 amino acids. Trimming removed 6 bases at V and 2 bases at J, with 13 bases between. The germline CDR1 and CDR2 sequences are SNHLY and FYNNEI. CDR3 protein: CASRRSLGQETQYF. The DNA for the CDR3 is TGTGCCAGCAGGCGCAGTCTTGGACAAGAGACCCAGTACTTC. Drawing the rest from reference TRBV2 and TRBJ2-5, the complete variable domain is EPEVTQTPSHQVTQMGQEVILRCVPISNHLYFYWYRQILGQKVEFLVSFYNNEISEKSEIFDDQFSVERPDGSNFTLKIRSTKLEDSAMYFCASRRSLGQETQYFGPGTRLLVL.

The CDR3 DNA sequence: TGCGCCAGCAGCTTGGATCGGGGGGGCCTTGATGAGCAGTTCTTC. It encodes CASSLDRGGLDEQFF. The chain recombines TRBV5-1 with TRBJ2-1, with 8 bases fitting TRBD2. V shed 0 bases and J 8 bases; nucleotides not matched to a gene: 7. Looked up from germline, CDR1 is SGHRS and CDR2 is YFSETQ. The CDR3 loop spans 15 amino acids.

The chain has TRBV29-1 and TRBJ2-5; 8 nucleotides match TRBD1. The germline V gene encodes CDR1 SQVTM and CDR2 ANQGSEA. Germline trimming cut 1 base from V and 3 bases from J; bases unmatched to any gene: 10. The CDR3 runs 16 residues. The CDR3 sequence is CSVEATGGTGEETQYF. As DNA, the CDR3 is TGCAGCGTTGAAGCCACCGGAGGGACAGGAGAAGAGACCCAGTACTTC.

The V gene is TRBV6-4, the J gene TRBJ1-3; D call uncertain. Per germline, CDR1 MRHNA and CDR2 SNTAGT. CDR3 length: 14 amino acids. Trimming cost V 7 bases and J 0 bases, with 10 bases left between them. The CDR3 region is CASMKTASGNTIYF. The CDR3 DNA reads as TGTGCCAGCATGAAGACGGCCTCTGGAAACACCATATATTTT.

V gene TRBV6-2 or TRBV6-3 combines with J gene TRBJ1-2; TRBD1 is a possible D gene (5 bases). This CDR3 contains 15 residues. Trimming removed 4 bases from V and 2 bases from J, with 14 bases in between. The V gene's germline CDR1 is MNHEY and CDR2 SVGEGT. In nucleotides, the CDR3 is TGTGCCAGCAGTTCCCCTGACCAGGGAAACTATGGCTACACCTTC. This gives the protein CASSSPDQGNYGYTF.

This chain links TRBV5-1 with TRBJ1-2; D is ambiguous. V lost 0 bases, J lost 4 bases, and 16 bases lay in between. The CDR3 has 16 residues. CDR1 is SGHRS, CDR2 YFSETQ, per germline. CDR3 loop: CASSLGPQVQTYGYTF. As DNA, the CDR3 is TGCGCCAGCAGCTTGGGCCCCCAAGTCCAGACCTATGGCTACACCTTC.

The chain recombines TRBV7-9 with TRBJ1-6; TRBD1 aligns across 11 bases. The germline CDR1 and CDR2 sequences are SEHNR and FQNEAQ (reference sequence). The CDR3 covers 15 residues. J was trimmed by 10 bases and V by 4 bases; bases with no gene match: 6. The CDR3 region has the DNA TGTGCCAGCAGCTCGGGGACAGGGGGGGACTCACCCCTCCACTTT. This gives the protein CASSSGTGGDSPLHF. The full variable domain, with the rest looked up from reference TRBV7-9 and TRBJ1-6, is DTGVSQNPRHKITKRGQNVTFRCDPISEHNRLYWYRQTLGQGPEFLTYFQNEAQLEKSRLLSDRFSAERPKGSFSTLEIQRTEQGDSAMYLCASSSGTGGDSPLHFGNGTRLTVT.

This sequence joins TRBV11-3 and TRBJ2-2; 9 bases are a match to TRBD2. V trimming: 6 bases; J trimming: 6 bases; junction bases outside the gene matches: 8. The germline V gene has CDR1 SGHNT and CDR2 YENEEA. The CDR3 has 15 amino acids. CDR3 loop: CASSRGLAFAGELFF. The CDR3 DNA is TGTGCCAGCAGTCGCGGACTAGCGTTCGCCGGGGAGCTGTTTTTT.

V usage is TRBV6-5 and J usage is TRBJ2-5; 12 bases line up with TRBD2. There are 15 residues in the CDR3. Germline loops: CDR1 MNHEY, CDR2 SVGAGI. V gave up 6 bases and J gave up 4 bases; unmatched junction bases: 6. Here the CDR3 DNA reads TGTGCCAGCAGGCGGCCGGGACTAGCGGGAGAGACCCAGTACTTC. This encodes CASRRPGLAGETQYF.

This chain connects TRBV29-1 to TRBJ1-2; TRBD1 matches 8 bases. Germline-derived CDR1 and CDR2 are SQVTM and ANQGSEA. V lost 4 bases to trimming and J lost 2 bases; unmatched junction nucleotides: 9. The CDR3 loop spans 15 amino acids. The CDR3 DNA is TGCAGCGTTGGGACAGGGCCCCCCTTCAACTATGGCTACACCTTC. This gives the protein CSVGTGPPFNYGYTF.

The rearrangement joins TRBV7-8 to TRBJ2-2, with TRBD2 matching 8 bases. Trimming at V came to 5 bases and at J to 0 bases, leaving 2 bases not matched to a gene. The CDR3 has 15 residues. Germline CDR1 is SGHVS and CDR2 is FQNEAQ. The CDR3 here is CASSRSGANTGELFF. For the CDR3, the DNA is TGTGCCAGCAGCCGTAGCGGGGCGAACACCGGGGAGCTGTTTTTT.

This sequence joins TRBV6-4 and TRBJ1-2; D is undetermined. The CDR3 is 14 residues long. V shed 3 bases and J shed 2 bases, with 10 bases lying between them. CDR1 MRHNA and CDR2 SNTAGT come from the germline V gene. CDR3 nucleotide sequence: TGTGCCAGCAGTGAGGACCGCTTAAACTATGGCTACACCTTC. It specifies CASSEDRLNYGYTF.

The J gene is TRBJ2-2, the V gene TRBV28, with a tentative D call TRBD1 (5 bases). Between the trimmed V and J ends, which lost 5 bases and 4 bases, there was a span of 14 bases. From germline, CDR1 is MDHEN and CDR2 SYDVKM. This CDR3 region has 15 residues. The CDR3 coding sequence is TGTGCCAGCAGTACCCGACAGAGTGGCACCGGGGAGCTGTTTTTT. This codes for CASSTRQSGTGELFF.

The rearrangement links TRBV20-1 to TRBJ1-1, with a possible D match to TRBD1 (6 bases). Trimming took off 3 bases at V and 7 bases at J, with 12 bases between the two ends. Germline V CDR1 and CDR2: DFQATT, SNEGSKA (reference sequence). The CDR3 has 12 amino acids. DNA for the CDR3: TGCAGTGCTAGTAGGGGGACGAATGAAGCTTTCTTT. It yields the protein CSASRGTNEAFF.

This clone was found a few times. The rearrangement links TRBV6-1 to TRBJ1-2; possibly TRBD1 for D (5 bases). Germline V lookup: CDR1 MNHNS, CDR2 SASEGT. The CDR3 spans 13 residues. V lost 0 bases, J lost 8 bases, and 10 bases lay in between. The CDR3: CASSEAQGRGYTF. The CDR3 DNA follows: TGTGCCAGCAGTGAAGCGCAGGGTAGAGGCTACACCTTC.

The V gene is TRBV19, the J gene TRBJ1-2; D ambiguous. The CDR3 has 11 residues. Germline V gene sequence: CDR1 LNHDA, CDR2 SQIVND (reference sequence). The germline V and J ends were trimmed by 7 bases and 4 bases, with 7 bases remaining between them. The CDR3: CASTTGYGYTF. CDR3 coding DNA: TGTGCCAGTACGACGGGCTATGGCTACACCTTC.